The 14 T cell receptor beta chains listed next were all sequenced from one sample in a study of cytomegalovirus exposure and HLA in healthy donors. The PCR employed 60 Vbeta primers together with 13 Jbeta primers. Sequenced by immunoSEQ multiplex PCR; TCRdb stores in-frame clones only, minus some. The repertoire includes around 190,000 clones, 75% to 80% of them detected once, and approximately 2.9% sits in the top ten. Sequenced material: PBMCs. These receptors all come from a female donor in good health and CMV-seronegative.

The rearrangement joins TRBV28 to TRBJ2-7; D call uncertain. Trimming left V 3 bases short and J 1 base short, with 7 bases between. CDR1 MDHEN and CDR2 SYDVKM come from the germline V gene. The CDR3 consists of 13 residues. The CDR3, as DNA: TGTGCCAGCAGTTTTGCGGTATCCTACGAGCAGTACTTC. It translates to CASSFAVSYEQYF.

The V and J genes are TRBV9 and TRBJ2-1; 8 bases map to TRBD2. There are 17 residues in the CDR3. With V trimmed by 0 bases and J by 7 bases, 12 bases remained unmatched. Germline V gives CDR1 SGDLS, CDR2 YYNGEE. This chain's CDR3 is CASSVVFREGLRNEQFF. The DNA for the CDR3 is TGTGCCAGCAGCGTAGTCTTTCGGGAGGGCCTAAGGAATGAGCAGTTCTTC. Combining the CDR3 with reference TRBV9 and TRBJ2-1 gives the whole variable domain DSGVTQTPKHLITATGQRVTLRCSPRSGDLSVYWYQQSLDQGLQFLIQYYNGEERAKGNILERFSAQQFPDLHSELNLSSLELGDSALYFCASSVVFREGLRNEQFFGPGTRLTVL.

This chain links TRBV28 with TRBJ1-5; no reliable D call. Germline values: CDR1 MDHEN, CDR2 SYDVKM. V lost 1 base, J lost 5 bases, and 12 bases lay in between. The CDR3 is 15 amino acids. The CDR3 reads CASSLSIGGHQPQHF. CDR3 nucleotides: TGTGCCAGCAGTTTATCCATTGGAGGGCATCAGCCCCAGCATTTT. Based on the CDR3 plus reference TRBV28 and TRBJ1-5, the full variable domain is DVKVTQSSRYLVKRTGEKVFLECVQDMDHENMFWYRQDPGLGLRLIYFSYDVKMKEKGDIPEGYSVSREKKERFSLILESASTNQTSMYLCASSLSIGGHQPQHFGDGTRLSIL.

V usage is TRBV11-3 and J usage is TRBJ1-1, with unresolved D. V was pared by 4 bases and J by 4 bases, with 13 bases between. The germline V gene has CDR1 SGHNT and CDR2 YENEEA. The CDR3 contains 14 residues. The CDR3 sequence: CASSSHRAGTEAFF. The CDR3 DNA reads TGTGCCAGCAGCTCGCATAGGGCGGGCACTGAAGCTTTCTTT.

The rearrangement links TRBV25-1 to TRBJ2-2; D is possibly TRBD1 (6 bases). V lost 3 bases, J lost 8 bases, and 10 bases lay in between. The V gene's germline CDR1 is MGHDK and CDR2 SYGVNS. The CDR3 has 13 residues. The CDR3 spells CASSDRGRGELFF. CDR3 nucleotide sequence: TGTGCCAGCAGTGACAGGGGCCGGGGGGAGCTGTTTTTT.

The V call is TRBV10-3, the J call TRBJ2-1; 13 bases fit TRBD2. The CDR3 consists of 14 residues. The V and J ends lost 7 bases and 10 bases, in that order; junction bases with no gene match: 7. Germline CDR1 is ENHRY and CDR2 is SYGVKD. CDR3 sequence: CAITGLAGAGEQFF. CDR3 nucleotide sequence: TGTGCCATCACAGGACTAGCGGGAGCTGGAGAGCAGTTCTTC.

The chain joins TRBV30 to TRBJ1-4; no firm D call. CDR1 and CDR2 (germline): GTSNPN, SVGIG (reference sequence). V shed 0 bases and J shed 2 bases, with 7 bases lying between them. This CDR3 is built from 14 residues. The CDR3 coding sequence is TGTGCCTGGAGTGTAGGAGGGACTAATGAAAAACTGTTTTTT. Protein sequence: CAWSVGGTNEKLFF. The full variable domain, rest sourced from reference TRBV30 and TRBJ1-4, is SQTIHQWPATLVQPVGSPLSLECTVEGTSNPNLYWYRQAAGRGLQLLFYSVGIGQISSEVPQNLSASRPQDRQFILSSKKLLLSDSGFYLCAWSVGGTNEKLFFGSGTQLSVL.

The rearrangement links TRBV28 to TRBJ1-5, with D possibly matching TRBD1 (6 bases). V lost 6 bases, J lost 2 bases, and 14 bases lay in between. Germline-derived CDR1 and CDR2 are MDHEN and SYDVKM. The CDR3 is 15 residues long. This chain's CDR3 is CASRQGVAGNQPQHF. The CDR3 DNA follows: TGTGCCAGCAGACAGGGCGTGGCGGGCAATCAGCCCCAGCATTTT.

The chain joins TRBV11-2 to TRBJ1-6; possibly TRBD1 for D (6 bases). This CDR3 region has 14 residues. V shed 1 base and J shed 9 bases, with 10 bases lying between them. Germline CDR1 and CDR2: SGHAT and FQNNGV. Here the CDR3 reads CASSLGDTSSPLHF. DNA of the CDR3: TGTGCCAGCAGCTTAGGGGACACCAGTTCACCCCTCCACTTT.

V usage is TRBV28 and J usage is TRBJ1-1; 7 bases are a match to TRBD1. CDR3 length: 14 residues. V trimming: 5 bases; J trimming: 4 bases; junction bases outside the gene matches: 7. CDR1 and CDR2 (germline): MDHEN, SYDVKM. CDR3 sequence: CASSATYRGTEAFF. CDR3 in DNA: TGTGCCAGCAGTGCCACATACAGGGGCACTGAAGCTTTCTTT.

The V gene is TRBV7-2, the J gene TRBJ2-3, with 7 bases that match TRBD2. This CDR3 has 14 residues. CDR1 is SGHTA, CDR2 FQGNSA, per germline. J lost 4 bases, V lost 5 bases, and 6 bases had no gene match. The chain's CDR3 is CASSLGLGADTQYF. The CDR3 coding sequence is TGTGCCAGCAGCCTTGGACTAGGGGCAGATACGCAGTATTTT.

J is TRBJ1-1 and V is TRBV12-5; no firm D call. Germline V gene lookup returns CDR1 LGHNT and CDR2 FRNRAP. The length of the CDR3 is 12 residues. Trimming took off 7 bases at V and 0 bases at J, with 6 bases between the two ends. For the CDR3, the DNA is TGTGCTAGTGTCTTAATGAACACTGAAGCTTTCTTT. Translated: CASVLMNTEAFF. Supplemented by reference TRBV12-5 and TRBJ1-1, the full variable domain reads DARVTQTPRHKVTEMGQEVTMRCQPILGHNTVFWYRQTMMQGLELLAYFRNRAPLDDSGMPKDRFSAEMPDATLATLKIQPSEPRDSAVYFCASVLMNTEAFFGQGTRLTVV.

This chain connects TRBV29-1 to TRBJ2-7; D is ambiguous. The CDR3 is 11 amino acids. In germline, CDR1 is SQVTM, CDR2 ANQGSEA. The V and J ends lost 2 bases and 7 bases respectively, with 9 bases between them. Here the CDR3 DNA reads TGCAGCGTTGAAACCTATTGGGAGCAGTACTTC. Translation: CSVETYWEQYF.

CDR3 loop: CASRSTLRDRNSGEQYF. The CDR3 coding sequence is TGTGCCAGCAGATCAACCCTCCGGGACAGGAATTCTGGCGAGCAGTACTTC. The chain couples TRBV5-4 to TRBJ2-7; 8 bases line up with TRBD1. This CDR3 comprises 17 residues. The V and J ends lost 5 bases and 6 bases, in that order; junction bases with no gene match: 19. From germline, CDR1 is SGHNT and CDR2 YYREEE (reference sequence). The whole variable domain, remainder taken from reference TRBV5-4 and TRBJ2-7, is ETGVTQSPTHLIKTRGQQVTLRCSSQSGHNTVSWYQQALGQGPQFIFQYYREEENGRGNFPPRFSGLQFPNYSSELNVNALELDDSALYLCASRSTLRDRNSGEQYFGPGTRLTVT.